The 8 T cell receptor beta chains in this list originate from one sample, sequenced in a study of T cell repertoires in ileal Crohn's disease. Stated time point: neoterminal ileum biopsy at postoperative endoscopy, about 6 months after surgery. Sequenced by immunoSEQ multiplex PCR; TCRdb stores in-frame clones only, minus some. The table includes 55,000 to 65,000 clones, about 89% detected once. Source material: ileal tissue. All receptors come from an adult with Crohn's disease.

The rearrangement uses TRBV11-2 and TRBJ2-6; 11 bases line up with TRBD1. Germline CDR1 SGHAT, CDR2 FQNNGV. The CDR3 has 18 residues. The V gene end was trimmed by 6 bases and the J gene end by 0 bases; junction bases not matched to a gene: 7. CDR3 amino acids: CASRVIGTGGSGANVLTF. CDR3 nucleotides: TGTGCCAGCAGGGTCATAGGGACAGGGGGCTCTGGGGCCAACGTCCTGACTTTC.

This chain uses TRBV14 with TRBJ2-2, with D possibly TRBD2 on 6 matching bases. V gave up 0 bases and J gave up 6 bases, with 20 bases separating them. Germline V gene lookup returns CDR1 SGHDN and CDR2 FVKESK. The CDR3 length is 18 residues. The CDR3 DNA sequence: TGTGCCAGCAGCCAAGATTCCCGGGTCGGGACTTTAGCCGGGGAGCTGTTTTTT. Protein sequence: CASSQDSRVGTLAGELFF.

The CDR3 DNA is TGTGCCAGTAGTTGGACGCACCTTAACGACGGGAGACTACGCTCTGGAAACACCATATATTTT. This translates into CASSWTHLNDGRLRSGNTIYF. V and J are TRBV19 and TRBJ1-3; D unclear. The length of the CDR3 is 21 residues. V lost 5 bases and J 0 bases, leaving 29 bases between the germline ends. The germline V gene has CDR1 LNHDA and CDR2 SQIVND (reference sequence).

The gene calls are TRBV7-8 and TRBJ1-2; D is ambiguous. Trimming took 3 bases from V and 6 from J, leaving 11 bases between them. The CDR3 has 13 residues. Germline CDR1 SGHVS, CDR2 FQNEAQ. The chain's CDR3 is CASSFFETNGYTF. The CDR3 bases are TGTGCCAGCAGCTTCTTCGAAACTAATGGCTACACCTTC.

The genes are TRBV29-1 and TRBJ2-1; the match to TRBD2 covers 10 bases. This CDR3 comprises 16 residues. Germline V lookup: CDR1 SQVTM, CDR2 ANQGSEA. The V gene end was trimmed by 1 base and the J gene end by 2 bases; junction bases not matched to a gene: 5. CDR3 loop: CSVEVASGRTYNEQFF. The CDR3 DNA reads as TGCAGCGTTGAAGTGGCTAGCGGGAGAACCTACAATGAGCAGTTCTTC.

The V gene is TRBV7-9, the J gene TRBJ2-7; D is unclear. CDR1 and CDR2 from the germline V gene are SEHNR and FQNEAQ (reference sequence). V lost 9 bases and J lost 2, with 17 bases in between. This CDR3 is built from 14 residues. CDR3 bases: TGTGCCAGGGGCCTCAGATCCGAAACCTACGAGCAGTACTTC. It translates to CARGLRSETYEQYF. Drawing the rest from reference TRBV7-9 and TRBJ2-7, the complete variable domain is DTGVSQNPRHKITKRGQNVTFRCDPISEHNRLYWYRQTLGQGPEFLTYFQNEAQLEKSRLLSDRFSAERPKGSFSTLEIQRTEQGDSAMYLCARGLRSETYEQYFGPGTRLTVT.

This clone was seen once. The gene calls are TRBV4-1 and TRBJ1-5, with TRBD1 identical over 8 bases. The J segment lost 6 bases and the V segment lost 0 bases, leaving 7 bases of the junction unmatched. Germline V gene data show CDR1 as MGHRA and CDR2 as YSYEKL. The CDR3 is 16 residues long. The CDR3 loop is CASSQDQPRGPQPQHF. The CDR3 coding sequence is TGCGCCAGCAGCCAAGATCAGCCCAGGGGGCCTCAGCCCCAGCATTTT.

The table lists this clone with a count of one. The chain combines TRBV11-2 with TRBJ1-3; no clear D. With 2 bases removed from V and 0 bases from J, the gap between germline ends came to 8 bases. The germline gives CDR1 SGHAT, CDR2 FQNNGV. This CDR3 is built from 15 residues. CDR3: CASSLNYLSGNTIYF. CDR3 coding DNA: TGTGCCAGCAGCTTAAACTACCTCTCTGGAAACACCATATATTTT.